The clone carrying this T cell receptor (beta chain) was found once. What it binds is not known. V dropped 4 bases and J dropped 1 base, with 19 bases sitting between them. The V gene's germline CDR1 is SEHNR and CDR2 FQNEAQ (reference sequence). The CDR3 totals 17 residues. These data are taken from a study of cytomegalovirus exposure and HLA in healthy donors. The PCR had 60 Vbeta and 13 Jbeta primers. Sequencing was performed with immunoSEQ multiplex PCR; in TCRdb, only in-frame clones are kept and a portion is missing. The profile shows 150,000 to 200,000 clones, approximately 70% of them singletons. Broader study findings: With later analysis, a missense DCLRE1C variant became linked to TCR beta V- and J-gene trimming.

This clonotype was sampled from a human donor in good health. The specimen was PBMCs. The V gene is TRBV7-9, the J gene TRBJ1-1; possibly TRBD1 for D (6 bases). The CDR3 protein is CASSSRMGDMRNTEAFF. DNA for the CDR3: TGTGCCAGCAGCTCGAGAATGGGGGACATGAGGAACACTGAAGCTTTCTTT.